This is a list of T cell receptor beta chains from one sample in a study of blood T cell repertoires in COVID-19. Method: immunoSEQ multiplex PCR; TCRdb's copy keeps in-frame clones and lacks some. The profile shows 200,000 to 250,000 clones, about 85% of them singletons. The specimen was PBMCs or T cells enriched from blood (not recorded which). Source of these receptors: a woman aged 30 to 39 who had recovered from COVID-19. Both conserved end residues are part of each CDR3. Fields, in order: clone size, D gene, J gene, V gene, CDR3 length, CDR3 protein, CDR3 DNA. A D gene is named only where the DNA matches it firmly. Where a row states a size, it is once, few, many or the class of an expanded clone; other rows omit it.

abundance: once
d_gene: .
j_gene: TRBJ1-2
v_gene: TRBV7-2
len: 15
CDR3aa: CASSSTQGQGFGYTF
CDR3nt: TGTGCCAGCAGCTCCACCCAAGGGCAGGGCTTTGGCTACACCTTC

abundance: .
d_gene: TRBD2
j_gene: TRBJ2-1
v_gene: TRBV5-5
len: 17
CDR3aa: CASSKPREGGSYNEQFF
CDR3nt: TGTGCCAGCAGCAAACCCCGGGAGGGCGGTTCCTACAATGAGCAGTTCTTC

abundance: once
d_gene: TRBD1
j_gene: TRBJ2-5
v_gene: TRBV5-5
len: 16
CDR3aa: CASSLGQGAKQETQYF
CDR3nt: TGTGCCAGCAGCTTGGGGCAGGGGGCCAAACAAGAGACCCAGTACTTC

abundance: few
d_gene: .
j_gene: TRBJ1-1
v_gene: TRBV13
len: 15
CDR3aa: CASSLGDRLNTEAFF
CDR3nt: TGTGCCAGCAGCTTAGGGGACAGACTGAACACTGAAGCTTTCTTT

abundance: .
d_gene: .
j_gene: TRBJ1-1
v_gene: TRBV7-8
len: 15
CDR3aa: CASSFNLEGGTEAFF
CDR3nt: TGTGCCAGCAGCTTTAATCTCGAGGGCGGCACTGAAGCTTTCTTT

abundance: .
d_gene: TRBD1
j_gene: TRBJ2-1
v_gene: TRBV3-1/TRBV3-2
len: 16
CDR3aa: CASSDRQGALGNEQFF
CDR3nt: TGTGCCAGCAGCGATCGACAGGGGGCGCTAGGGAATGAGCAGTTCTTC

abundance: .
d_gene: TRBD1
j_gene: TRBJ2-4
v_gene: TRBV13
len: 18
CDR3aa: CASSLKAWTGAGKNIQYF
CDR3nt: TGTGCCAGCAGCTTAAAGGCTTGGACAGGGGCGGGAAAAAACATTCAGTACTTC

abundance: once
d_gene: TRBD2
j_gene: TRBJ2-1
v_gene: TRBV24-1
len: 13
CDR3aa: CATMAGGSHEQFF
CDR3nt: TGTGCCACCATGGCGGGGGGCAGCCATGAGCAGTTCTTC

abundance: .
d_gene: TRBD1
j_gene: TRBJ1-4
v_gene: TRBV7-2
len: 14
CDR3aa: CASRITGVNEKLFF
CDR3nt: TGTGCCAGCAGGATAACAGGGGTTAATGAAAAACTGTTTTTT

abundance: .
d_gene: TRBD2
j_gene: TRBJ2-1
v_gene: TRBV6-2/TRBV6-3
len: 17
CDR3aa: CASSYLSVSGGTDEQFF
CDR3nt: TGTGCCAGCAGTTACTTGAGCGTTAGCGGGGGAACGGATGAGCAGTTCTTC

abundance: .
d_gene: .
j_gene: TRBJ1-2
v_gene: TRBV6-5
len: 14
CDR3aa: CASTQTGTAYGYTF
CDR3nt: TGTGCCAGCACCCAGACGGGGACTGCCTATGGCTACACCTTC

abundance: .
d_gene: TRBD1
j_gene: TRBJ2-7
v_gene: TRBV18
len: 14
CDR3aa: CASSPGQGSYEQYF
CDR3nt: TGTGCCAGCTCACCGGGACAGGGCTCCTACGAGCAGTACTTC

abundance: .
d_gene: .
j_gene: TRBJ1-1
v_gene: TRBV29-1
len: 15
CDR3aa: CSVGVIGQPNTEAFF
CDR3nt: TGCAGCGTTGGGGTAATAGGACAACCGAACACTGAAGCTTTCTTT

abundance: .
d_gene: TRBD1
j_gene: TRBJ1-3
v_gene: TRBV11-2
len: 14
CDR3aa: CASSVTGGGNTIYF
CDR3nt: TGTGCCAGCAGCGTGACAGGGGGCGGAAACACCATATATTTT

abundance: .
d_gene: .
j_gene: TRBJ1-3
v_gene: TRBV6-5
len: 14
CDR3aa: CASSYVGRGNTIYF
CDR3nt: TGTGCCAGCAGTTACGTGGGGCGTGGAAACACCATATATTTT

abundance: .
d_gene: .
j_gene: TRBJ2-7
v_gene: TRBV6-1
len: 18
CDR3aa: CASSEGLGGARFSYEQYF
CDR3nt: TGTGCCAGCAGTGAAGGATTAGGGGGGGCGCGTTTCTCCTACGAGCAGTACTTC

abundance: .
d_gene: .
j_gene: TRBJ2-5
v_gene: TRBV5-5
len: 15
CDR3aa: CASRRAGVPQETQYF
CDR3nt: TGTGCCAGCCGACGGGCGGGTGTCCCGCAAGAGACCCAGTACTTC

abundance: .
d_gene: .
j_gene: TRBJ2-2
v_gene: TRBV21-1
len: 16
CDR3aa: CASSPNYEANTGELFF
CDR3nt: TGTGCCAGCAGCCCAAACTACGAGGCGAACACCGGGGAGCTGTTTTTT

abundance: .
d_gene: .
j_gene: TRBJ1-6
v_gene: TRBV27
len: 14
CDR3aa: CASSPSTENSPLHF
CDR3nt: TGTGCCAGCAGTCCCTCGACAGAGAATTCACCCCTCCACTTT

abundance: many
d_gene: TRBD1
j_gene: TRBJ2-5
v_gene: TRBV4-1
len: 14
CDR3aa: CASSQDRGHETQYF
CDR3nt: TGCGCCAGCAGCCAAGACAGGGGGCATGAGACCCAGTACTTC

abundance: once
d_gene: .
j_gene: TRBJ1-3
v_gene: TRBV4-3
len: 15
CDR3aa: CASSEARVGGNTIYF
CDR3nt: TGCGCCAGCAGCGAGGCCCGGGTTGGTGGAAACACCATATATTTT

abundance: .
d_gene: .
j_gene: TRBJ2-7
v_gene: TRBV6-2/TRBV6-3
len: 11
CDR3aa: CASSYPEEQYF
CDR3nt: TGTGCCAGCAGTTACCCTGAGGAGCAGTACTTC

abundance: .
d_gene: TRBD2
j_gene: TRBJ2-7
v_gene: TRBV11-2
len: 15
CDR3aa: CASSLYGGAIYEQYF
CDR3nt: TGTGCCAGCAGCTTATACGGGGGGGCGATCTACGAGCAGTACTTC

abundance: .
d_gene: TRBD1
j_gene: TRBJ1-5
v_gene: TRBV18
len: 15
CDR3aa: CASSPLTGENQPQHF
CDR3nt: TGTGCCAGCTCACCTTTGACAGGGGAGAATCAGCCCCAGCATTTT

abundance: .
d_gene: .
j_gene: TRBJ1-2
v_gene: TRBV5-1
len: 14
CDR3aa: CASSLIPGNYGYTF
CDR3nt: TGCGCCAGCAGCTTGATTCCAGGAAACTATGGCTACACCTTC

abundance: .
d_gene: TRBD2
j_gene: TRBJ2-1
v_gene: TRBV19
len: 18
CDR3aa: CASSLRRGDLSSYNEQFF
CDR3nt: TGTGCCAGTAGTTTGAGGCGGGGGGACTTGAGCTCCTACAATGAGCAGTTCTTC

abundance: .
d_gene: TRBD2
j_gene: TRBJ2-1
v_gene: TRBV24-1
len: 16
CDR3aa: CATSDTSGGAYNEQFF
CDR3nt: TGTGCCACCAGTGATACAAGCGGGGGGGCCTACAATGAGCAGTTCTTC

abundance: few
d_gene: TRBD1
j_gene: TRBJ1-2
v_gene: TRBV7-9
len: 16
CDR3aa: CASSSPGQSANYGYTF
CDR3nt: TGTGCCAGCAGCTCTCCGGGACAGTCCGCTAACTATGGCTACACCTTC

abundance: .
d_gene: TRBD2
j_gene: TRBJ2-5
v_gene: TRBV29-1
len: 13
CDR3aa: CSVEASGEETQYF
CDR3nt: TGCAGCGTTGAGGCTAGCGGGGAGGAGACCCAGTACTTC

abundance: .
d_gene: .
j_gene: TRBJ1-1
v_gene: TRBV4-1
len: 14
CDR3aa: CASSQDRENTEAFF
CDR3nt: TGCGCCAGCAGCCAAGATCGGGAGAACACTGAAGCTTTCTTT

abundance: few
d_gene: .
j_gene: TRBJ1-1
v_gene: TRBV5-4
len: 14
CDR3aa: CASSIPGTFTEAFF
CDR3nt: TGTGCCAGCAGCATCCCCGGGACTTTTACTGAAGCTTTCTTT

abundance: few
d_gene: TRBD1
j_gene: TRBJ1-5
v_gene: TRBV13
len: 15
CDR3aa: CASSLGQDLNQPQHF
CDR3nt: TGTGCCAGCAGCTTGGGACAGGACCTCAATCAGCCCCAGCATTTT

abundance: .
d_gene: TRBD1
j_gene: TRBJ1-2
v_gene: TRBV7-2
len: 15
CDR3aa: CASRKGGGADYGYTF
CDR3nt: TGTGCCAGCAGAAAAGGAGGGGGCGCTGACTATGGCTACACCTTC

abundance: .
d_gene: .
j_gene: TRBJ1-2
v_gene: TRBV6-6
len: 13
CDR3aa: CASRVGLGYGYTF
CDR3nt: TGTGCCAGCAGAGTGGGACTTGGCTATGGCTACACCTTC

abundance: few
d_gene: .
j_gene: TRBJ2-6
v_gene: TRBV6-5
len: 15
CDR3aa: CASSFRVSGANVLTF
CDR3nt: TGTGCCAGCAGTTTCCGAGTCTCTGGGGCCAACGTCCTGACTTTC

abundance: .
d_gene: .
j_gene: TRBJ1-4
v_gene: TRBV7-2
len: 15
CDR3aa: CASSVQGTTNEKLFF
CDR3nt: TGTGCCAGCAGCGTACAGGGTACAACTAATGAAAAACTGTTTTTT